This T cell receptor beta chain comes out of a study of a mutant IDH1 vaccine in newly diagnosed glioma. Time point reported: baseline, week 1 (first vaccination visit). Treatment described: pre-vaccination baseline after standard-of-care therapy. Germline CDR1 is LGHNA and CDR2 is YSLEER. V gave up 6 bases and J gave up 5 bases, with 13 bases separating them. This CDR3 region has 14 residues. Method: immunoSEQ multiplex PCR; TCRdb's copy keeps in-frame clones and lacks some. The sample shows about 68,000 clones, around 79% of them seen only once. This chain joins TRBV4-3 and TRBJ1-4; D perhaps matches TRBD1 (6 bases). The source material was PBMCs, sampled from a glioma patient treated with radiotherapy, temozolomide or both. This clonotype originated in a man between 45 and 60 years old with glioma. The CDR3 DNA sequence: TGCGCCAGCAGTTACGGGACACTAAATGAAAAACTGTTTTTT. Amino acid sequence: CASSYGTLNEKLFF.